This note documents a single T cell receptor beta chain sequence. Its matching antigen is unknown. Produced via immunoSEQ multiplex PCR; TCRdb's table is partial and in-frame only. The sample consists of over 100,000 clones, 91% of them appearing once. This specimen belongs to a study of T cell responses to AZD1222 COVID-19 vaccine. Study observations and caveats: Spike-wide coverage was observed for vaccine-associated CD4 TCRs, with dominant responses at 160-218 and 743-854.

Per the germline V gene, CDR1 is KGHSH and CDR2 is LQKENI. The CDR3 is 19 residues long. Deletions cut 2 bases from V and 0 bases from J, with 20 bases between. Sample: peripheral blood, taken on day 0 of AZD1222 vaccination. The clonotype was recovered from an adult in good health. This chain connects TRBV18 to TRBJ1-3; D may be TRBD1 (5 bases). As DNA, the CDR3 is TGTGCCAGCTCACCAACTTCCCCCGGTGGGGGATACTCTGGAAACACCATATATTTT. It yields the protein CASSPTSPGGGYSGNTIYF.